This TCR beta chain was identified during a study of shared clonotypes between healthy human individuals (dated by TCRdb to 2020 to 2021). Study-wide context: Three men and a couple of women, aged 18 to 49 years, made up the cohort. Per donor, three plates each were used for CD4 naive and CD4 memory, two for CD8 naive, and one for CD8 memory. To estimate repertoire size and how much clonotype sharing occurs between individuals, the study deeply sequenced the blood TCR repertoires of about 5 healthy adults. To increase sequencing depth and limit assay-specific biases, different laboratories used diverse techniques to prepare libraries and sequence TCR repertoires. Leukapheresis yielded between about 0.85 and 10 billion PBMCs per donor.

What the study reported, not specific to this receptor: Clonotypes shared by all four sorted-subset donors showed higher generation probabilities than non-shared clonotypes. Based on pairwise subsampling, the degree of clonotype sharing among donors was expected to be affected by sequencing depth. The genetic and exposure-history diversity represented was limited by the small number of donors. Only blood was sampled, and tissue TCR repertoires likely differ from those in blood. Larger estimated clonotype richness was generally found for naive subsets than for memory subsets. Even with the large sequencing depth, rarefaction of the sorted-subset datasets indicated that sequencing was incomplete. Sharing across a few donors was observed for about 5% of naive CD4, over 3% of naive CD8, about 2.3% of memory CD4, and around 0.4% of memory CD8 clonotypes.

The CDR3 numbers 14 residues from cysteine through phenylalanine. Only CDR3 DNA remains: 42 bases, in frame from the first base. The germline V gene (reference sequence) sets CDR1 to SEHNR and CDR2 to FQNEAQ. Trimming costs V 3 bases and J 5 bases, and their ends lie 13 bases apart. Using the deep immunoSEQ assay, multiplex PCR amplified TCR CDR3 regions from genomic DNA. For each cell subset, the extracted genomic DNA was distributed evenly across all wells of several immunoSEQ 96-well plates, and each plate served as one replicate. For sorted subsets, around 200 ng genomic DNA, equal to approximately 30,000 T cell genomes, was loaded into each replicate PCR. The purified libraries were quantified using a Qubit 3.0 fluorometer, sized with a Bioanalyzer 2100, and then quantified again using the KAPA Library Quantification kit. Each immunoSEQ 96-well plate was sequenced on its own single-read 150-cycle Illumina NextSeq 550 flow cell. Per the original workflow: Because only junctional sequences without quality scores were contained in the immunoSEQ output, filtering matching that applied to full-length reads could not be performed. To assign V/J genes and CDR3, sequences were annotated using PyIR, a Python wrapper for IgBLAST v1.9, with IMGT germline references. Reads with weak V/J assignments (E-value above 1e-6), missing CDR3, stop codons, out-of-frame junctions, or ambiguous translated residues were removed. V3J clonotypes were defined as sequences sharing the same inferred V gene, J gene, and CDR3 amino acid sequence. Percentage overlap between repertoires was computed as shared unique clonotypes divided by the size of the smaller repertoire. Three approaches were used to assess repertoire richness: RTK rarefaction, the Chao1 estimator, and Recon v2.1 estimates of unobserved clonotypes. For all TCRbeta clonotypes obtained by the gDNA method from a handful of donors, generation probabilities were computed with OLGA. Held by TCRdb, this immuneACCESS table contains in-frame sequences only and omits some clones. Under half of the omission traces to an unresolved V gene where checked; the cause of the rest is unknown. V, J and clone size derive from that table, while D and trimming were established from the DNA sequence. Here the sample has 1.4 million or so clones; around 98.5% occur a single time. Clones ranked in the top ten supply about 0.4% of the sample.

A note on this clone: What this receptor recognizes is not known. One base away there is no much larger clone; base qualities are not given. The identical CDR3 is also encoded by other nucleotide sequences in the sample.

Donors were healthy HIV-negative adults with no recently reported acute infections or vaccinations. Every donor was a Caucasian adult living in Nashville, Tennessee, USA. CD4+ T cells were enriched through magnetic negative selection, after which naive cells were positively selected on CD45RA and the remaining negative fraction served as the memory subset. After blood collection by leukapheresis, PBMCs were isolated using Ficoll-Histopaque density gradient centrifugation and then cryopreserved in the vapor phase of liquid nitrogen. Analytical flow cytometry was used to check the purity and quantity of every magnetically sorted T cell population. Genomic DNA was isolated from each sorted fraction and quantified by UV absorbance on a Nanodrop 2000c.

Sequenced: naive CD4+ T cells sorted from blood. The label giving this sample's cell subset or site can be read as: CD45RA+ positively selected. The sequence is built from TRBV7-9 and TRBJ2-5; the D gene assignment is perhaps TRBD1 or TRBD2, with each matching 6 bases. This clonotype was obtained from a man aged 30 to 45 in good health. The nucleotides are TGTGCCAGCAGCTTCGGAGGGGGACGGGAGACCCAGTACTTC. Its protein product is CASSFGGGRETQYF.